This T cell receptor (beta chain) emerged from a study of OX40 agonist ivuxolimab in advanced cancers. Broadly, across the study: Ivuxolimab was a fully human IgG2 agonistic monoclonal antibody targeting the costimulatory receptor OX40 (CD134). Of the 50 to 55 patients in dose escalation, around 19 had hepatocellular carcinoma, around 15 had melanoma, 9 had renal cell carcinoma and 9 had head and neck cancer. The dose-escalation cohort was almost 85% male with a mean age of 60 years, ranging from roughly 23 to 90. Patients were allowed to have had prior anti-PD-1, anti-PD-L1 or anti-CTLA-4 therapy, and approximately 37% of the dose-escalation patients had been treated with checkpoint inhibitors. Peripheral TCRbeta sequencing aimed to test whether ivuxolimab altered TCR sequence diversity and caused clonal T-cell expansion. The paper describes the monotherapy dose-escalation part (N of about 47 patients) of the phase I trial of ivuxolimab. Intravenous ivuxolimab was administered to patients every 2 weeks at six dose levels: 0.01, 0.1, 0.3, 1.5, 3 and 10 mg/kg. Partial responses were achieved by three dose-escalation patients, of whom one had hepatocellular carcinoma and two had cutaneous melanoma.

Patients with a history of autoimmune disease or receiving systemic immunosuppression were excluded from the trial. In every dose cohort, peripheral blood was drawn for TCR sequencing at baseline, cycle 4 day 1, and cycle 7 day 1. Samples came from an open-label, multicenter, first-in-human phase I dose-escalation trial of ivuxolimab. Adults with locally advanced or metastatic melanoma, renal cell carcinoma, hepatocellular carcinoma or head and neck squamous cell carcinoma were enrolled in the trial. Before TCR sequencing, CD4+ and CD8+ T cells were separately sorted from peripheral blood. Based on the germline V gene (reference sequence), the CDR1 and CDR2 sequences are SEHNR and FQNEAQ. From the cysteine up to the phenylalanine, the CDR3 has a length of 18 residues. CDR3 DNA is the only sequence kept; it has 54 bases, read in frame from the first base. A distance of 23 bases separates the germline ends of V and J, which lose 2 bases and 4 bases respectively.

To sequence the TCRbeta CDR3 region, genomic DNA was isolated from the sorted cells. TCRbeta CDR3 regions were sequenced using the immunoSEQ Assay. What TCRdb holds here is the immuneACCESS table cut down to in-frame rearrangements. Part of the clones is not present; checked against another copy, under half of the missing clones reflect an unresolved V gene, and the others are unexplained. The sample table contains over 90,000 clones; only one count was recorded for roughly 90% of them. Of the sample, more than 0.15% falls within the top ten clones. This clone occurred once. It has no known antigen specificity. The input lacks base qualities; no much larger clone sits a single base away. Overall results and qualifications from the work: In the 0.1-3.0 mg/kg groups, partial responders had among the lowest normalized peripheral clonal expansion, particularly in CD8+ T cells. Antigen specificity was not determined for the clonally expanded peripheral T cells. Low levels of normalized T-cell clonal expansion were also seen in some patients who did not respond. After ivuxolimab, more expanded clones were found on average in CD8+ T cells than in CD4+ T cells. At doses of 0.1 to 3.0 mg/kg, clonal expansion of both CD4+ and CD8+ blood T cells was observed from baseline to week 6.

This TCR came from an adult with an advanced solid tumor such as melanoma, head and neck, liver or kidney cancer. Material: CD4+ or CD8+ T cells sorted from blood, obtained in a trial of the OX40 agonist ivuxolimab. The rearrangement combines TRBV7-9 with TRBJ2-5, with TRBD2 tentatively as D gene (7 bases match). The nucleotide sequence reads TGTGCCAGCAGCTTATCAGTTGGGGGGCGGCGGGAGTTAGAGACCCAGTACTTC. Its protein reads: CASSLSVGGRRELETQYF.